This T cell receptor (beta chain) originates from a study of blood T cells in healthy people across ages. Findings and caveats of the study: Versus aged donors, long-lived donors had higher diversity and more naive CD4+ cells.

A second PCR, run for roughly 6 to 11 cycles, used a sample-barcoded 5' primer plus a J-beta primer mix. Using its own MiXCR run on the 5' RACE reads, TCRdb lists one record per CDR3 protein. The data hold about 1,500,000 distinct CDR3 sequences, with roughly 28% observed a single time. Comments on this clonotype: The antigen remains undetermined.

Trimming took off 4 bases at V and 4 bases at J, with 7 bases between the two ends. The germline gives CDR1 SNHLY, CDR2 FYNNEI. The CDR3 spans 13 residues. The sequenced sample was blood. The TCR sequence derives from a woman aged 30 to 39 in good health. V gene TRBV2 combines with J gene TRBJ1-4; the D is unclear. CDR3: CASSVEYNEKLFF. The CDR3, as DNA: TGTGCCAGCAGTGTGGAGTATAATGAAAAACTGTTTTTT.